This T cell receptor (beta chain) was sequenced in a study of PD-L1 blockade in urothelial cancer. Study-level background: Specimens of blood held a median count of roughly 150,000 T cells. General observations from the study: Better survival was predicted by below-median pretreatment blood TCR clonality.

Time point given: pretreatment peripheral blood. Urothelial carcinoma affected the patients, and it was locally advanced or metastatic. Clones were read by immunoSEQ multiplex PCR, and TCRdb kept only the in-frame ones, dropping some. Found here are roughly 63,000 clones, roughly 81% of them singletons; the top ten hold roughly 5%. Germline assignment: CDR1 MNHEY and CDR2 SVGAGI. Trimming pared 5 bases from V and 2 bases from J, leaving 12 bases between. The CDR3 has 14 amino acids. Remarks on this clone: Its specificity is not known.

The chain has TRBV6-5 and TRBJ1-1; D perhaps matches TRBD1 (6 bases). The sequence derives from a man aged 65 to 85 with urothelial cancer. This specimen was PBMCs, taken around atezolizumab (anti-PD-L1) treatment. The CDR3 reads CASSRRQANTEAFF. DNA for the CDR3: TGTGCCAGCAGTAGACGACAGGCCAACACTGAAGCTTTCTTT.